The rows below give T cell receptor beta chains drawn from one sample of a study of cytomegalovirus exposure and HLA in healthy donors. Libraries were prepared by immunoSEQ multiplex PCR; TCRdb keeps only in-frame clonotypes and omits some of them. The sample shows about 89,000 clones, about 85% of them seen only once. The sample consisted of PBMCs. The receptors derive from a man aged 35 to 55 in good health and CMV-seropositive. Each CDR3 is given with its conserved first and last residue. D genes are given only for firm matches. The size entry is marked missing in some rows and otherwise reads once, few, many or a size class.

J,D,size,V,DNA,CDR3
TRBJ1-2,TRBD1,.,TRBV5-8,TGTGCCAGCAGCTTGGCCGGGACAGGGTCCTATGGCTACACCTTC,CASSLAGTGSYGYTF
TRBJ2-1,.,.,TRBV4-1,TGCGCCAGCAGCCTAAACAATGAGCAGTTCTTC,CASSLNNEQFF
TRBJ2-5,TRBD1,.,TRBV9,TGTGCCAGCAGCGGGACAGGGGTAGAGACCCAGTACTTC,CASSGTGVETQYF
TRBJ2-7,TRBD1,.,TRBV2,TGTGCCAGCAGTGAAGGGACAGGCTACGAGCAGTACTTC,CASSEGTGYEQYF
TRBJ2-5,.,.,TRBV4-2,TGTGCCAGCAGCAAAGGGGGAGGGAGAGCGGGGACCCAGTACTTC,CASSKGGGRAGTQYF
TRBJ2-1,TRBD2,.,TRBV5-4,TGTGCCAGCAGTGGGCTAGCGGACAATGAGCAGTTCTTC,CASSGLADNEQFF
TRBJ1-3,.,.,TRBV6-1,TGTGCCAGCAGTGAAGGGGGGGCTGGAAACACCATATATTTT,CASSEGGAGNTIYF
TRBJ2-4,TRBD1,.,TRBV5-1,TGCGCCAGCAGCTTGGGATTCACAGGGGGTGGGAACATTCAGTACTTC,CASSLGFTGGGNIQYF
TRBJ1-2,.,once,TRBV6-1,TGTGCCAGCAGTGAAAGCCTAGGGGTTGTGGATGGCTACACCTTC,CASSESLGVVDGYTF
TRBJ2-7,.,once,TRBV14,TGTGCCAGCGGAGTTCTTAGCTCCTACGAGCAGTACTTC,CASGVLSSYEQYF
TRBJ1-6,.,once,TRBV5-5,TGTGCCAGCAGCCGGGGAGACGACCCCCTTTCACCCCTCCACTTT,CASSRGDDPLSPLHF
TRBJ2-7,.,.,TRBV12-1,TGTGCCAGCAGCTGGCTCCCTCGCGAGCAGTACTTC,CASSWLPREQYF
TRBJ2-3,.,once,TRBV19,TGTGCCAGTAGTATAGATGACAGAACAGATACGCAGTATTTT,CASSIDDRTDTQYF
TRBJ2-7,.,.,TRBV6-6,TGTGCCAGCGGGACAAGCTCCTACGAGCAGTACTTC,CASGTSSYEQYF
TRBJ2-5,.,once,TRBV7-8,TGTGCCAGCAGCAGAGGAGCAGGGGTCCAAGAGACCCAGTACTTC,CASSRGAGVQETQYF
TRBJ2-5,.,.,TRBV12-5,TGTGCTAGTGGTTTGTCGGGGGACCCAGAGACCCAGTACTTC,CASGLSGDPETQYF
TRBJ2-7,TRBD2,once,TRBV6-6,TGTGCCAGCAGTTACACGGGACTAGCCTACGAGCAGTACTTC,CASSYTGLAYEQYF
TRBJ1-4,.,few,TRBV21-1,TGTGCCAGCAGCAAAGCCTGGGGGGGGGTCGCAACTAATGAAAAACTGTTTTTT,CASSKAWGGVATNEKLFF
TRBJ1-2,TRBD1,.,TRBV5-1,TGCGCCAGCAGCTTGGATGACAGGGTAGGCTACACCTTC,CASSLDDRVGYTF
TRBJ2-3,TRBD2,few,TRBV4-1,TGCGCCAGCAAGGAAGACCGAAGCGGGGGAGGGACAGATACGCAGTATTTT,CASKEDRSGGGTDTQYF
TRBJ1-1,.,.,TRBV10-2,TGCGCCAGCAGTATCTCAGGGGTCCCCGAAGCTTTCTTT,CASSISGVPEAFF
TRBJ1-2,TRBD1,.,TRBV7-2,TGTGCCAGCAGCCTAGCGACAGGGTTGGACGGCTATGGCTACACCTTC,CASSLATGLDGYGYTF
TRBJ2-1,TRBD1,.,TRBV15,TGTGCCACCAGCAGAGATTTGCAGGGGGTAACGCAGTTCTTC,CATSRDLQGVTQFF
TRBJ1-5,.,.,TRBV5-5,TGTGCCAGCAGCTTGCTTGCGGTCCCTTTTCGACGGGAGAATCAGCCCCAGCATTTT,CASSLLAVPFRRENQPQHF
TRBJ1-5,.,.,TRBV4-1,TGCGCCAGCAGCCAAGAGGGCACGGTCGGCAATCAGCCCCAGCATTTT,CASSQEGTVGNQPQHF
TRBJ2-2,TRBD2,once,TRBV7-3,TGTGCCAGCAGCCAAAGCCCTAGCGGTAACACCGGGGAGCTGTTTTTT,CASSQSPSGNTGELFF
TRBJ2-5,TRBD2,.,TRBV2,TGTGCCAGCAGTGGACGACTAGCGGGAGGAAACCAAGAGACCCAGTACTTC,CASSGRLAGGNQETQYF
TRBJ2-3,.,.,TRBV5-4,TGTGCCAGCAGCTTGTCACAAGATACGCAGTATTTT,CASSLSQDTQYF
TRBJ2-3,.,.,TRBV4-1,TGCGCCAGCAGCCAGGAGGGGAGCACAGATACGCAGTATTTT,CASSQEGSTDTQYF
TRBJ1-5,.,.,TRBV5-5,TGTGCCAGCAGCTTGACAGGGTTCGGCAATCAGCCCCAGCATTTT,CASSLTGFGNQPQHF
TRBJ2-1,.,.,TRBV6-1,TGTGCCAGCAGTGAAAGGGAGCTTGGCGATGAGCAGTTCTTC,CASSERELGDEQFF
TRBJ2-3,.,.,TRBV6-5,TGTGCCAGCAGCACGAACCCACTAGGTGGGGATACGCAGTATTTT,CASSTNPLGGDTQYF
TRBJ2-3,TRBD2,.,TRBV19,TGTGCCAGTAGTCTTACTCCGGGACTAGCGGGAGCAGATACGCAGTATTTT,CASSLTPGLAGADTQYF
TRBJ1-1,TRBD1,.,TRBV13,TGTGCCAGCAGCTGGAACAGGGGCACTGAAGCTTTCTTT,CASSWNRGTEAFF
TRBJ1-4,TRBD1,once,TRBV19,TGTGCCAGTAGACCTCAGGGGGCGCAAAATGAAAAACTGTTTTTT,CASRPQGAQNEKLFF